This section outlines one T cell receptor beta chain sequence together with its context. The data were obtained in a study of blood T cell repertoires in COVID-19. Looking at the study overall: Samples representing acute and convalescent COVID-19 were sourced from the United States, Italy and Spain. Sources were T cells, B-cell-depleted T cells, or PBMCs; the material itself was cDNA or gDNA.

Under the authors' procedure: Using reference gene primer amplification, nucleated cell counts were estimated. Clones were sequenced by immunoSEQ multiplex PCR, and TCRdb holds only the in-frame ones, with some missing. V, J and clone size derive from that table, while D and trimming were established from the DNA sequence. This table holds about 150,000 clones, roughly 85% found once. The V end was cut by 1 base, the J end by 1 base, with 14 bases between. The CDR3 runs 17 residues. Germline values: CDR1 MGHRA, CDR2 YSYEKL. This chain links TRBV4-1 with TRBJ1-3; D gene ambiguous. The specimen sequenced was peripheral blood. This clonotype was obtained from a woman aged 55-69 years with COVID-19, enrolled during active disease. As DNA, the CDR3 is TGCGCCAGCAGCCAAGTAACAGCTAAACTTTCTGGAAACACCATATATTTT. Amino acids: CASSQVTAKLSGNTIYF.